This record covers a single TCR beta chain. Its antigen remains unknown. Other nucleotide sequences from this sample produce the same CDR3. This record comes from a study of CD8+ T cells in alopecia areata. Overall study findings and caveats: There were also resident alphabeta T cells of normal skin sequenced in scalp samples. Clonality in lesional scalp, especially alopecia totalis/universalis, exceeded that of normal scalp.

Extraction and reverse transcription of RNA yielded cDNA as the sequencing template. Repertoires were generated with immunoSEQ multiplex PCR, while TCRdb's copy carries only in-frame clones and drops some. The table includes around 210,000 clones, approximately 53% detected once. Sequences were obtained from CD8+ T cells sorted from blood. The sequence came from a human donor in good health.

The CDR3 is CASSLEGRDGYTF. CDR3 bases: TGCGCCAGCAGCTTGGAAGGAAGGGACGGCTACACCTTC. The rearrangement joins TRBV5-1 to TRBJ1-2; possibly TRBD1 for D (5 bases). The length of the CDR3 is 13 residues. V dropped 0 bases and J dropped 8 bases, with 11 bases sitting between them. Germline CDR1 reads SGHRS; CDR2 reads YFSETQ.